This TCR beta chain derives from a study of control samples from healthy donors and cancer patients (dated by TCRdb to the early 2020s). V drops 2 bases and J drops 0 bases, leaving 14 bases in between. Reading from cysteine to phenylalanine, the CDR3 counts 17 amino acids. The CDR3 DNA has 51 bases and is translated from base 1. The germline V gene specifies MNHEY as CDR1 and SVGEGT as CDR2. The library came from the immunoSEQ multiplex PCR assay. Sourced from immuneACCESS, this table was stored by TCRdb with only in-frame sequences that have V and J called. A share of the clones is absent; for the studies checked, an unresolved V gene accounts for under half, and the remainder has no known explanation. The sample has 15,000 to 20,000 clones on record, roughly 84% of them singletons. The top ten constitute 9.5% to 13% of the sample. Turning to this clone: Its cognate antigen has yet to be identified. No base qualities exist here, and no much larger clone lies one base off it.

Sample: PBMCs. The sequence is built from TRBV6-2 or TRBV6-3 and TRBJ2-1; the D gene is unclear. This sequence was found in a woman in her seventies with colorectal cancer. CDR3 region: CASSYGPVFSSYNEQFF. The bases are TGTGCCAGCAGTTACGGCCCGGTTTTTAGCTCCTACAATGAGCAGTTCTTC.